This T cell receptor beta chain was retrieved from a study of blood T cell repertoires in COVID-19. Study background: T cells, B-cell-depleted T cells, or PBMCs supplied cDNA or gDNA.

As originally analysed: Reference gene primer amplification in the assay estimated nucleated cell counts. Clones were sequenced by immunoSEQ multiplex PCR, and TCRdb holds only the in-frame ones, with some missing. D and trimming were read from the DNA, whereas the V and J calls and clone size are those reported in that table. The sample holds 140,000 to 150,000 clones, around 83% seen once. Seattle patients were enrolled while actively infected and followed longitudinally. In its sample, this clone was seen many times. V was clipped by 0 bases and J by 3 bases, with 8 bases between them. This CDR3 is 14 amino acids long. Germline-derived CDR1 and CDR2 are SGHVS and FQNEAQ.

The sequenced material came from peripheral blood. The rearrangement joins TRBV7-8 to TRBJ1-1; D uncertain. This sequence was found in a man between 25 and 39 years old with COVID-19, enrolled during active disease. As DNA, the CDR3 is TGTGCCAGCAGCTTAGCGGCGGGTTACACTGAAGCTTTCTTT. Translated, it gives CASSLAAGYTEAFF.